The present T cell receptor beta chain was sequenced within a study of blood T cell repertoires in COVID-19. The wider study: The samples span acute and convalescent COVID-19 from the United States, Italy and Spain. T cells, B-cell-depleted T cells, or PBMCs provided the cDNA or gDNA that served as material.

This CDR3 spans 13 amino acids. Trimming cost V 5 bases and J 4 bases, with 10 bases left between them. Germline loops: CDR1 SGHNT, CDR2 YYREEE (reference sequence). Per the original methods: Amplified reference gene primers provided the basis for estimating nucleated cell counts. The assay was immunoSEQ multiplex PCR, and TCRdb's table has in-frame clones only and misses some. V, J and clone size reflect that table, while D and trimming were determined from the DNA. Of 300,000 to 400,000 clones in the sample, approximately 86% were seen once. The sequence derives from a human donor in a cohort sampled during active COVID-19. The sequenced material came from peripheral blood. This rearrangement joins TRBV5-4 to TRBJ1-5; tentatively, D is TRBD1 (6 bases). The CDR3 is CASSYQGNQPQHF. DNA of the CDR3: TGTGCCAGCAGTTACCAGGGGAATCAGCCCCAGCATTTT.